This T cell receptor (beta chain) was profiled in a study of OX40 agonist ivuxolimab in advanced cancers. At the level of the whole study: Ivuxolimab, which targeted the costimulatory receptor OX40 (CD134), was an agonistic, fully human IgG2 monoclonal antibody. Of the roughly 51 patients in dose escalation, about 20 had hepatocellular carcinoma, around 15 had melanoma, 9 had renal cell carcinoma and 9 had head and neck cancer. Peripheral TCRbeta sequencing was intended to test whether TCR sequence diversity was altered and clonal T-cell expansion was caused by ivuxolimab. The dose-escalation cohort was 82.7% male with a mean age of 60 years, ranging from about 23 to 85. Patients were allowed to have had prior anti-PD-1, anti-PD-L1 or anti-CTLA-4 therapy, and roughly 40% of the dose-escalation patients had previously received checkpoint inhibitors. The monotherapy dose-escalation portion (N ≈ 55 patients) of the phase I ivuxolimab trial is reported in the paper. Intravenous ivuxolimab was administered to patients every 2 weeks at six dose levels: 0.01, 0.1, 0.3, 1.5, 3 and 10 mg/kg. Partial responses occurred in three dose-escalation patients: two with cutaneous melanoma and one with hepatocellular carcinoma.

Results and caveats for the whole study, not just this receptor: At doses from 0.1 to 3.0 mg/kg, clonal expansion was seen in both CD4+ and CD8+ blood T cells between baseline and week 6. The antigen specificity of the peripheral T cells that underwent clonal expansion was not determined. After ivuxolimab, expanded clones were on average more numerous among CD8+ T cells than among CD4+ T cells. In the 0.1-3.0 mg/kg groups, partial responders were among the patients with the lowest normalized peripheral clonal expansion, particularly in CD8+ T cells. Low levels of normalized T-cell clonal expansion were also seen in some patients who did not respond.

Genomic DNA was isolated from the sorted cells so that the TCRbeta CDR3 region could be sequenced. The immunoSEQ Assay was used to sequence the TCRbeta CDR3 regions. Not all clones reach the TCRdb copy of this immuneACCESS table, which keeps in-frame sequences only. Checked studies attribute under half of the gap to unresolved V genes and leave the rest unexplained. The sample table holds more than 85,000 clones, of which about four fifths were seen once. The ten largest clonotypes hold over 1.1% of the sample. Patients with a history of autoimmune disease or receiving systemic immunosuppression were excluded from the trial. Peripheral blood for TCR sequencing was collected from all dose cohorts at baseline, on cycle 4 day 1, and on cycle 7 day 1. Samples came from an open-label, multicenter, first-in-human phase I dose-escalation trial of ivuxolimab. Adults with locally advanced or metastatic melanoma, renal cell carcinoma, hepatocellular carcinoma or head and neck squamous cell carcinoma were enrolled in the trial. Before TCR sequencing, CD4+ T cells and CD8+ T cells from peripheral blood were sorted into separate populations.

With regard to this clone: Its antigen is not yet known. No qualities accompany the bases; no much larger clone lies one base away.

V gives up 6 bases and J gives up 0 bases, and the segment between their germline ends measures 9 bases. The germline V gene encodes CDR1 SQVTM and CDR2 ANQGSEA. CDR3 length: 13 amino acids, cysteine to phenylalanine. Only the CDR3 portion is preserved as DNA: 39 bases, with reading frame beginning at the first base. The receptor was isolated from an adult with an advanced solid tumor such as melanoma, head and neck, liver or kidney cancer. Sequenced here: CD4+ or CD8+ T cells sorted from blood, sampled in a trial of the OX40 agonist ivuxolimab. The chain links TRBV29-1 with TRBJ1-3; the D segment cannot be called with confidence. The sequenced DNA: TGCAGCGTGTCCGGGGTCTCTGGAAACACCATATATTTT. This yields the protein CSVSGVSGNTIYF.